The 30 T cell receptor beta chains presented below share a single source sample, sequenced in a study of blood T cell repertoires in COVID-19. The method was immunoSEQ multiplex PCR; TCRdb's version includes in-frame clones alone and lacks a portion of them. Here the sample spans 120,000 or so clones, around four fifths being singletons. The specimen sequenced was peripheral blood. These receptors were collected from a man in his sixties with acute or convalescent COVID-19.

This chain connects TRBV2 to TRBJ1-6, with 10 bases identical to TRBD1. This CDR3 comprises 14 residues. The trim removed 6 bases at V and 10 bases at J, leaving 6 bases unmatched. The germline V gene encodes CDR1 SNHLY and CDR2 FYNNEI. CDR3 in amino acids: CASSQGQGRSPLHF. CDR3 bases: TGTGCCAGCAGCCAGGGACAGGGGAGATCACCCCTCCACTTT.

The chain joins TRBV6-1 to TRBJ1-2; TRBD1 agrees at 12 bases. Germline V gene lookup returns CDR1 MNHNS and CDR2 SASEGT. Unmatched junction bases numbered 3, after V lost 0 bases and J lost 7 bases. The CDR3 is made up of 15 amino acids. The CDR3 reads CASSEAGQGAIGYTF. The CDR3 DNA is TGTGCCAGCAGTGAAGCGGGACAGGGGGCGATTGGCTACACCTTC.

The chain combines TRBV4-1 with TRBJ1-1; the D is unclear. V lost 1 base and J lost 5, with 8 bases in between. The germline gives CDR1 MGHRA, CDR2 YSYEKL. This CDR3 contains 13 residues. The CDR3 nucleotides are TGCGCCAGCAGCCAAGGAGGGAGAACTGAAGCTTTCTTT. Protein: CASSQGGRTEAFF.

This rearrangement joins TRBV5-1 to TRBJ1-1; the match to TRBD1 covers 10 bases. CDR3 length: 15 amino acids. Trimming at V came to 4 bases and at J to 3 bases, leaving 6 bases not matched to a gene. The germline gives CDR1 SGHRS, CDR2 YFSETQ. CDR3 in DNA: TGCGCCAGCAGCCGACAGGGGGCAAGGGACACTGAAGCTTTCTTT. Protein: CASSRQGARDTEAFF.

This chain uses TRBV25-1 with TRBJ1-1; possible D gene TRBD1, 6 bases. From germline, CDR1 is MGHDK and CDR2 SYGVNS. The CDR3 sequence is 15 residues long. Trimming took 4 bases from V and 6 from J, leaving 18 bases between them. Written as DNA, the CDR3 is TGTGCCAGCAGTGCCAGGGGCACGGGCGGCGCTGAAGCTTTCTTT. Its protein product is CASSARGTGGAEAFF.

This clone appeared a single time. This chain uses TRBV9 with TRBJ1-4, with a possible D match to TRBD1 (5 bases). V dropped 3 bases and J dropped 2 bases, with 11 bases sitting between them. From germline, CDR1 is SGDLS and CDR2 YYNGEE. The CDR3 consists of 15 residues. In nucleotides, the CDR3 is TGTGCCAGCAGCGAACAGGTTTCGACTAATGAAAAACTGTTTTTT. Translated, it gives CASSEQVSTNEKLFF.

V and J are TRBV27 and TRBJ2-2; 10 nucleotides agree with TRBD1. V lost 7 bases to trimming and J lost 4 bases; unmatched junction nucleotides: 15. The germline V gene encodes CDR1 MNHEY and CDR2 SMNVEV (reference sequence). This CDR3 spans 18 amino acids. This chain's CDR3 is CASKSGQGVKWGTGELFF. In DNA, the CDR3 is TGTGCCAGCAAGTCAGGACAGGGGGTTAAATGGGGCACCGGGGAGCTGTTTTTT.

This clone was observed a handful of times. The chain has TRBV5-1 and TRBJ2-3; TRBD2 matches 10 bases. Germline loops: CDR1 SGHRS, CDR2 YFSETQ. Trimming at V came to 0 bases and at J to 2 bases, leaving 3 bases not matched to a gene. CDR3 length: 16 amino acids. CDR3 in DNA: TGCGCCAGCAGCTTGGCTAGCGGGGGTTCCACAGATACGCAGTATTTT. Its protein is CASSLASGGSTDTQYF. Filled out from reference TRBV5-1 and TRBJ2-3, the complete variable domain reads KAGVTQTPRYLIKTRGQQVTLSCSPISGHRSVSWYQQTPGQGLQFLFEYFSETQRNKGNFPGRFSGRQFSNSRSEMNVSTLELGDSALYLCASSLASGGSTDTQYFGPGTRLTVL.

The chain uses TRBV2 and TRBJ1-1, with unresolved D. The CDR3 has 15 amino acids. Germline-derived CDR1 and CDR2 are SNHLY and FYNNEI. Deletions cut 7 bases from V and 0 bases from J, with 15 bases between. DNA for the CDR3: TGTGCCAGCACCTCAGTGGGCAGCCTGAACACTGAAGCTTTCTTT. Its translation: CASTSVGSLNTEAFF. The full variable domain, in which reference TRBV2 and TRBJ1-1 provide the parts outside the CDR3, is EPEVTQTPSHQVTQMGQEVILRCVPISNHLYFYWYRQILGQKVEFLVSFYNNEISEKSEIFDDQFSVERPDGSNFTLKIRSTKLEDSAMYFCASTSVGSLNTEAFFGQGTRLTVV.

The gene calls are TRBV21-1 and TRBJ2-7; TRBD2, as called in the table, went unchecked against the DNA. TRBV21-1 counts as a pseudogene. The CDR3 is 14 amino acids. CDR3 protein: CASSLLTSSYEQYF. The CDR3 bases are TGTGCCAGCAGCCTCCTGACTAGCAGCTACGAGCAGTACTTC.

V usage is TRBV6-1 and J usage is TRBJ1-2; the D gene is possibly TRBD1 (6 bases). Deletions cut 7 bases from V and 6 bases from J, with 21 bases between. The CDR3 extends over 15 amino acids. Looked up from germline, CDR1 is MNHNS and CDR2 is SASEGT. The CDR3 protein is CASNIQGYGLNGYTF. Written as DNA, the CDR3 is TGTGCCAGCAATATACAGGGCTATGGTTTGAATGGCTACACCTTC.

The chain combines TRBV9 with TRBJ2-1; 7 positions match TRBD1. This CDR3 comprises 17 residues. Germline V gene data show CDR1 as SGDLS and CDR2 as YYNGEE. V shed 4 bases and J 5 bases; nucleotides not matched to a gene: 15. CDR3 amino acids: CASSHRAQRTGDNEQFF. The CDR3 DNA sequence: TGTGCCAGCAGCCATCGCGCCCAAAGGACAGGCGACAATGAGCAGTTCTTC.

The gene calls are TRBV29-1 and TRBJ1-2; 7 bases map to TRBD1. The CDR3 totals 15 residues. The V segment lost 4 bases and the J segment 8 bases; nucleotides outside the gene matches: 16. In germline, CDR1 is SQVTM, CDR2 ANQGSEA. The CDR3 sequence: CSVADRAGGRGGYTF. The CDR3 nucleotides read TGCAGCGTTGCGGACCGAGCAGGGGGTCGCGGAGGCTACACCTTC. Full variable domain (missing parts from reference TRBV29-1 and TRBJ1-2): SAVISQKPSRDICQRGTSLTIQCQVDSQVTMMFWYRQQPGQSLTLIATANQGSEATYESGFVIDKFPISRPNLTFSTLTVSNMSPEDSSIYLCSVADRAGGRGGYTFGSGTRLTVV.

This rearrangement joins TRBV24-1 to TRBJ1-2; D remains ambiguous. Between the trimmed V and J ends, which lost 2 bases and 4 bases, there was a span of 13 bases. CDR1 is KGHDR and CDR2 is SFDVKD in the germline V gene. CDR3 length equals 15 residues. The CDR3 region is CATSDYSGQSYGYTF. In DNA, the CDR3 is TGTGCCACCAGTGATTACTCAGGCCAGAGCTATGGCTACACCTTC.

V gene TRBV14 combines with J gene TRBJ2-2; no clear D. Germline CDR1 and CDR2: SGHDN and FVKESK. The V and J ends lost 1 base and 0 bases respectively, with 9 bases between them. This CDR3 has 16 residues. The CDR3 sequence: CASSQAQATNTGELFF. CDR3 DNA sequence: TGTGCCAGCAGCCAAGCGCAGGCAACGAACACCGGGGAGCTGTTTTTT.

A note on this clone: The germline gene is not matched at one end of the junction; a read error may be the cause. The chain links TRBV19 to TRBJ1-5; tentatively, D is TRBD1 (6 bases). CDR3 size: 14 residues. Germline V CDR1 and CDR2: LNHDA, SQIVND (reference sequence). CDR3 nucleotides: TGTGCCAGTAGTATGTCGGGGGGCAACCAGCCCCAGCATTTT. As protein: CASSMSGGNQPQHF.

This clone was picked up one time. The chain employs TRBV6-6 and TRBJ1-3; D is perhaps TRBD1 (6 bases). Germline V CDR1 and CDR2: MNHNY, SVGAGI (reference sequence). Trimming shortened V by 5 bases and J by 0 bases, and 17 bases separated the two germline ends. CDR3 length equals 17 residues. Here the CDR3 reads CASSLGGGSHSGNTIYF. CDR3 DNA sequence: TGTGCCAGCAGTCTAGGGGGAGGGAGCCACTCTGGAAACACCATATATTTT.

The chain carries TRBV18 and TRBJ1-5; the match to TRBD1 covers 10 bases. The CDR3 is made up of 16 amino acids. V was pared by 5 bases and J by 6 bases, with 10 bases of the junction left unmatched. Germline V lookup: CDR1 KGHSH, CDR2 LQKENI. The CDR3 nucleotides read TGTGCCAGCTCATCGTCCGGGACAGGGGTGAGTCAGCCCCAGCATTTT. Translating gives CASSSSGTGVSQPQHF. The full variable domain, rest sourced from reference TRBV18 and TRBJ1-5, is NAGVMQNPRHLVRRRGQEARLRCSPMKGHSHVYWYRQLPEEGLKFMVYLQKENIIDESGMPKERFSAEFPKEGPSILRIQQVVRGDSAAYFCASSSSGTGVSQPQHFGDGTRLSIL.

For the CDR3, the DNA is TGCGCCAGCAGCTCAGGACAGGGGTCCTACGAGCAGTACTTC. Translation gives CASSSGQGSYEQYF. The chain uses TRBV5-1 and TRBJ2-7; 9 positions match TRBD1. CDR3 length: 14 residues. Germline loops: CDR1 SGHRS, CDR2 YFSETQ. The trim removed 3 bases at V and 1 base at J, leaving 2 bases unmatched.

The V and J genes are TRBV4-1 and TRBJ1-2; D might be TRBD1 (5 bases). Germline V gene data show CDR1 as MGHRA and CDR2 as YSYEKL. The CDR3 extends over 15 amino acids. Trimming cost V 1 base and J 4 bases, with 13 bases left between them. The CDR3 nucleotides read TGCGCCAGCAGCCAAGGACCGACAGCAAGCTATGGCTACACCTTC. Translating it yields CASSQGPTASYGYTF.

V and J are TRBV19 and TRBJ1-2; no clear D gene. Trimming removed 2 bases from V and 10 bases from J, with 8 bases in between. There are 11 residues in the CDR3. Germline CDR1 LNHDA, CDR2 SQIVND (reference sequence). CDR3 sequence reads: CASSISGNYTF. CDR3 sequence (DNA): TGTGCCAGTAGTATATCGGGAAACTACACCTTC.

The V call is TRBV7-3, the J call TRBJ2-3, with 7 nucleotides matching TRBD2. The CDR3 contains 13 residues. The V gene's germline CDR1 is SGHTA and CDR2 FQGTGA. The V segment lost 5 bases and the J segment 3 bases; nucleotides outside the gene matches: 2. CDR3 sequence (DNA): TGTGCCAGCAGCGACGGGGGGACAGATACGCAGTATTTT. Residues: CASSDGGTDTQYF.

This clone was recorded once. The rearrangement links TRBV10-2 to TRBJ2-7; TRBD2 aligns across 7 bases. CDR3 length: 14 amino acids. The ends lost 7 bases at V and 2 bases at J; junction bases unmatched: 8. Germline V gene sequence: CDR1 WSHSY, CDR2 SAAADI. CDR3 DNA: TGCGCCAGCAATCATCCGGGACTACCCTACGAGCAGTACTTC. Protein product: CASNHPGLPYEQYF.

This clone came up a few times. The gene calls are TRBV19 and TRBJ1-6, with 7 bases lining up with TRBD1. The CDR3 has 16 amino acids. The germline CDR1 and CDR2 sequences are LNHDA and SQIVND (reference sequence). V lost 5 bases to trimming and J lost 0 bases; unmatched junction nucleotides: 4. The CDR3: CASSADRSSYNSPLHF. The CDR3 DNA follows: TGTGCCAGTAGTGCGGACAGGAGCTCCTATAATTCACCCCTCCACTTT. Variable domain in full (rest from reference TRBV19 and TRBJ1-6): DGGITQSPKYLFRKEGQNVTLSCEQNLNHDAMYWYRQDPGQGLRLIYYSQIVNDFQKGDIAEGYSVSREKKESFPLTVTSAQKNPTAFYLCASSADRSSYNSPLHFGNGTRLTVT.

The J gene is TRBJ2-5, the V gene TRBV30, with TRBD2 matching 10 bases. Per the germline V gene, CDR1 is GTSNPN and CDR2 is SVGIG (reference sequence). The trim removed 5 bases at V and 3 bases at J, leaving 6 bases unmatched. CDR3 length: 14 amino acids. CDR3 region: CAWGGLAGEETQYF. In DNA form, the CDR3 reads TGTGCCTGGGGGGGGCTAGCGGGAGAAGAGACCCAGTACTTC.

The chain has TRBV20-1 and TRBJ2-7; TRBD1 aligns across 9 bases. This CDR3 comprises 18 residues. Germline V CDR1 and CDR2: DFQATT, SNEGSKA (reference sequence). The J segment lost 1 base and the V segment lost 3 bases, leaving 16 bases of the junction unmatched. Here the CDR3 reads CSASGRGQGPFSSYEQYF. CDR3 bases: TGCAGTGCTAGTGGCAGGGGACAGGGCCCGTTTTCGTCCTACGAGCAGTACTTC.

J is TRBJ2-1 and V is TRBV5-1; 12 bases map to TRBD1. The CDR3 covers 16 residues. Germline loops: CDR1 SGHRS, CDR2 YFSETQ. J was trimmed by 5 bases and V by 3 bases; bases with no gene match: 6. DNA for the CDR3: TGCGCCAGCAGCTCGAGCCGGGACAGGGGGCACAATGAGCAGTTCTTC. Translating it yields CASSSSRDRGHNEQFF. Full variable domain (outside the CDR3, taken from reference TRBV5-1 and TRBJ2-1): KAGVTQTPRYLIKTRGQQVTLSCSPISGHRSVSWYQQTPGQGLQFLFEYFSETQRNKGNFPGRFSGRQFSNSRSEMNVSTLELGDSALYLCASSSSRDRGHNEQFFGPGTRLTVL.

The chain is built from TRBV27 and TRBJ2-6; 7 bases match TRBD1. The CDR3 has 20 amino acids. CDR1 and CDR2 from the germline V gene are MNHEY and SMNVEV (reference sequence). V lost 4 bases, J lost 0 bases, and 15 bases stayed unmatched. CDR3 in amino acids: CASSSRPSQGFPSGANVLTF. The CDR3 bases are TGTGCCAGCAGTTCTCGGCCCTCACAGGGGTTCCCCTCTGGGGCCAACGTCCTGACTTTC.

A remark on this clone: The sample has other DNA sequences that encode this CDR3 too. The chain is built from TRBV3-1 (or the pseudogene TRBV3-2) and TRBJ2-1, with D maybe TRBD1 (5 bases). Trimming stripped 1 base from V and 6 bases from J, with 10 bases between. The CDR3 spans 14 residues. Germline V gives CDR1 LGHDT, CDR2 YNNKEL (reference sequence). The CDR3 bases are TGTGCCAGCAGCCAAGGCACAGGACCCAATGAGCAGTTCTTC. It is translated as CASSQGTGPNEQFF.

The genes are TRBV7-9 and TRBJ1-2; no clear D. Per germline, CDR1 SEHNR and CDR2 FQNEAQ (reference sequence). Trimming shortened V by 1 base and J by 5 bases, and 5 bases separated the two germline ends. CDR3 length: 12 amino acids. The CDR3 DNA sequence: TGTGCCAGCAGCTTAGGGCAGTATGGCTACACCTTC. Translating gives CASSLGQYGYTF.